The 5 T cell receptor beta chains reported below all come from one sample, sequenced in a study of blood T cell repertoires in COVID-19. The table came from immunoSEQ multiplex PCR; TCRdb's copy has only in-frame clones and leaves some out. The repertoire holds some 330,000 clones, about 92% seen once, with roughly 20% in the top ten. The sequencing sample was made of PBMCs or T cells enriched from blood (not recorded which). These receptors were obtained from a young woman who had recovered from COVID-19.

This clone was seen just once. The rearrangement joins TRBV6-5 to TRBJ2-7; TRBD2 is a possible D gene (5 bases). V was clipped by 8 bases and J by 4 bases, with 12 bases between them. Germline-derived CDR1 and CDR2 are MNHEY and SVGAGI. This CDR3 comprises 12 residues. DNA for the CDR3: TGTGCCAGCGGAGGTCAAGATTACGAGCAGTACTTC. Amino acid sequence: CASGGQDYEQYF.

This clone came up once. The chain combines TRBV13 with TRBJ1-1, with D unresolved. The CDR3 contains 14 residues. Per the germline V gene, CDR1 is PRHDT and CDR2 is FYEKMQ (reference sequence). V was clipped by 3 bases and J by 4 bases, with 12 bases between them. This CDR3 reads CASSFSGVSTEAFF. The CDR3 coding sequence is TGTGCCAGCAGCTTTTCGGGTGTGAGCACTGAAGCTTTCTTT.

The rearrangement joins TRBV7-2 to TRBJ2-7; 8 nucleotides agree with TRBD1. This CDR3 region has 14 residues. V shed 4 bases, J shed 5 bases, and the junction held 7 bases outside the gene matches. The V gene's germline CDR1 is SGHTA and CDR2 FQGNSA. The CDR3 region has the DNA TGTGCCAGCAGCTCACGACAGGGGTCCAACGAGCAGTACTTC. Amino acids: CASSSRQGSNEQYF. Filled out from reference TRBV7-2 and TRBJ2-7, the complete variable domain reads GAGVSQSPSNKVTEKGKDVELRCDPISGHTALYWYRQSLGQGLEFLIYFQGNSAPDKSGLPSDRFSAERTGGSVSTLTIQRTQQEDSAVYLCASSSRQGSNEQYFGPGTRLTVT.

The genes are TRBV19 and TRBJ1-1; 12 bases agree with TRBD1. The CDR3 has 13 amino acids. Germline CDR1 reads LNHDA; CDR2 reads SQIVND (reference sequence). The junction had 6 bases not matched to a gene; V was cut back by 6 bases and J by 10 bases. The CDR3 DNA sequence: TGTGCCAGTAGAGGGACAGGGGGCACGAGAGCTTTCTTT. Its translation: CASRGTGGTRAFF.

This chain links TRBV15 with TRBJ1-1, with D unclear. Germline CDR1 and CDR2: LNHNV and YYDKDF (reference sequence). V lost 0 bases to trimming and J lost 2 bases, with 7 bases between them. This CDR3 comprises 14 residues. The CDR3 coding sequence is TGTGCCACCAGCAGAGACGCGTTAAACACTGAAGCTTTCTTT. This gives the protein CATSRDALNTEAFF.